Listed below are T cell receptor beta chains from one sample, sequenced in a study of T cells in localized non-small cell lung cancer. TCRdb keeps only in-frame clones here, not all; method: immunoSEQ multiplex PCR. The sample includes approximately 1,000 clones, roughly 32% of them seen just once. Sequencing used normal lung tissue next to the tumor, obtained before any cancer treatment. The source of these receptors is a male donor aged 60 or over with stage II lung adenocarcinoma. Both conserved end residues are part of each CDR3. A D gene is named only where the DNA matches it firmly. Rows give clone size only sometimes, using once, few, many, or a class for an expanded clone.

D gene,J gene,clone size,CDR3 length,V gene,CDR3 protein,CDR3 DNA
.,TRBJ2-3,.,20,TRBV28,CASSFPRSIRAAPYTDTQYF,TGTGCCAGCAGTTTCCCACGGTCGATAAGAGCGGCCCCCTACACAGATACGCAGTATTTT
TRBD2,TRBJ2-3,.,14,TRBV6-8,CASKGAGETDTQYF,TGTGCCAGCAAAGGGGCGGGAGAGACAGATACGCAGTATTTT
TRBD1,TRBJ2-3,.,13,TRBV18,CASSTRGRDTQYF,TGTGCCAGCTCGACAAGGGGGCGGGATACGCAGTATTTT
.,TRBJ2-7,few,14,TRBV10-3,CAISEVLRSYEQYF,TGTGCCATCAGTGAGGTTCTCCGCTCCTACGAGCAGTACTTC
.,TRBJ1-1,.,15,TRBV2,CASSEESAMNTEAFF,TGTGCCAGCAGTGAAGAGTCAGCCATGAACACTGAAGCTTTCTTT
TRBD2,TRBJ2-3,few,13,TRBV19,CASSIRREGTQYF,TGTGCCAGTAGTATCAGGCGGGAGGGTACGCAGTATTTT
.,TRBJ1-1,.,17,TRBV28,CASSPTFPLTSDTEAFF,TGTGCCAGCAGTCCTACTTTCCCCTTGACTAGTGACACTGAAGCTTTCTTT
TRBD1,TRBJ2-3,.,15,TRBV6-8,CASSATGDGHDTQYF,TGTGCCAGCAGTGCCACAGGGGACGGGCATGATACGCAGTATTTT
.,TRBJ1-2,.,16,TRBV19,CASRNSGSLTNYGYTF,TGTGCCAGTAGGAACTCCGGGTCCCTTACTAACTATGGCTACACCTTC
.,TRBJ1-5,few,17,TRBV6-8,CASSARQGENSNQPQHF,TGTGCCAGCAGTGCCCGGCAGGGCGAGAATAGCAATCAGCCCCAGCATTTT
.,TRBJ2-3,few,15,TRBV4-1,CASSQDWVSTDTQYF,TGCGCCAGCAGCCAAGATTGGGTGAGCACAGATACGCAGTATTTT
TRBD1,TRBJ1-1,.,15,TRBV18,CASSPRTGYGGEAFF,TGTGCCAGCTCACCAAGGACAGGGTATGGGGGGGAAGCTTTCTTT
.,TRBJ2-5,.,13,TRBV9,CASKYSSLQTQYF,TGTGCCAGCAAGTATTCCAGTCTCCAGACCCAGTACTTC
TRBD1,TRBJ2-5,.,16,TRBV14,CASSQARTGGRETQYF,TGTGCCAGCAGCCAAGCTAGGACAGGGGGAAGAGAGACCCAGTACTTC
TRBD1,TRBJ1-3,.,14,TRBV30,CAWGTAFSGNTIYF,TGTGCCTGGGGGACAGCTTTCTCTGGAAACACCATATATTTT
TRBD2,TRBJ2-3,.,18,TRBV4-1,CASSQRTSGYTSTDTQYF,TGCGCCAGCAGCCAAAGGACTAGCGGATATACTAGCACAGATACGCAGTATTTT
.,TRBJ1-5,few,14,TRBV9,CASSVGGFNQPQHF,TGTGCCAGCAGCGTAGGCGGGTTCAATCAGCCCCAGCATTTT
.,TRBJ2-7,few,12,TRBV6-8,CAGRGATYEQYF,TGTGCCGGCCGAGGGGCCACCTACGAGCAGTACTTC
.,TRBJ2-7,.,13,TRBV6-8,CASKRGFSYEQYF,TGTGCCAGCAAGAGGGGGTTCTCCTACGAGCAGTACTTC
TRBD2,TRBJ2-1,.,16,TRBV18,CASSLSPSGGYNEQFF,TGTGCCAGCTCACTTTCCCCTAGCGGGGGATACAATGAGCAGTTCTTC
.,TRBJ1-2,.,14,TRBV30,CAWRSDVGNYGYTF,TGTGCCTGGAGATCCGACGTCGGGAACTATGGCTACACCTTC
TRBD2,TRBJ2-7,few,14,TRBV19,CASNQGLAGDDLYF,TGTGCCAGTAACCAGGGACTAGCGGGAGACGATCTGTACTTC
TRBD1,TRBJ2-7,.,14,TRBV28,CASSSGGQGGEQYF,TGTGCCAGCAGCTCGGGGGGACAGGGCGGCGAGCAGTACTTC
.,TRBJ2-7,few,13,TRBV14,CASSQGLPGEQYF,TGTGCCAGCAGCCAAGGGCTACCAGGGGAGCAGTACTTC